These T cell receptor beta chains were read from a single sample in a study of tumor-infiltrating lymphocytes in localized non-small cell lung cancer. Profiling relied on immunoSEQ multiplex PCR, and the TCRdb table lists in-frame clones only, not all of them. The sample has more than 3,000 clones, around 40% seen once. Input material: uninvolved lung tissue not adjacent to the tumor. The receptors come from a human donor with non-small cell lung cancer. CDR3s include the opening cysteine and the closing phenylalanine or tryptophan. The D gene is left open where the match is weak. A clone size is listed for some rows: how often the clone was seen (once, few, many), or a class if it is expanded.

medium-sized	TRBV19	TRBJ1-2	TRBD1	TGTGCCAGTAGCTCGACAGGGGAGCGAGGTGGCTACACCTTC	CASSSTGERGGYTF
large	TRBV4-1	TRBJ2-3	NA	TGCGCCAGCAGCCGGGGAGCGGCGAGCACAGATACGCAGTATTTT	CASSRGAASTDTQYF
NA	TRBV11-2	TRBJ2-7	TRBD1	TGTGCCAGCAGCTTAGATTCCGGGACAGTGAATGATAAGCAGTACTTC	CASSLDSGTVNDKQYF
few	TRBV6-1	TRBJ2-5	NA	TGTGCCAGCGGCATCCTGGACATCCTCCAAGAGACCCAGTACTTC	CASGILDILQETQYF
NA	TRBV15	TRBJ2-5	TRBD2	TGTGCCACCAGCAGATCGACTAGCTGGGAGACCCAGTACTTC	CATSRSTSWETQYF
once	TRBV4-3	TRBJ2-1	TRBD2	TGCGCCAGCAGCCTTACCAGCGGGAGGGGGGGCAATGAGCAGTTCTTC	CASSLTSGRGGNEQFF
NA	TRBV2	TRBJ2-7	NA	TGTGCCTCCCAAGAAGAGACGGAAGATTACGAGCAGTACTTC	CASQEETEDYEQYF
NA	TRBV29-1	TRBJ2-5	NA	TGCAGCGTTCGCCCCTCGGAGGAGACCCAGTACTTC	CSVRPSEETQYF
NA	TRBV30	TRBJ1-2	NA	TGTGCCTGGAGCCCGCGGACGGGTCTTTTGGGTGGCTACACCTTC	CAWSPRTGLLGGYTF
NA	TRBV11-2	TRBJ2-1	TRBD2	TGTGCCAGCAGCCCTATAGCGGGGGAGCAGTTCTTC	CASSPIAGEQFF
NA	TRBV6-5	TRBJ1-1	TRBD1	TGTGCCAGCAGTGGACAGGGAGGCGGGGCTGAAGCTTTCTTT	CASSGQGGGAEAFF
NA	TRBV4-1	TRBJ1-5	NA	TGCGCCAGCAGCCAAGATCGGGCGGGACCCTTTCAGCTTCATTTT	CASSQDRAGPFQLHF
few	TRBV7-2	TRBJ2-3	TRBD1	TGTGCCAGCAGCTTAGGCGGGACAGGGTTCTTCACAGATACGCAGTATTTT	CASSLGGTGFFTDTQYF
NA	TRBV19	TRBJ2-5	NA	TGTGCCAGTAGTCTTGGGGGGGCTGGGGAGACCCAGTACTTC	CASSLGGAGETQYF
few	TRBV10-2	TRBJ2-3	NA	TGCGCCAGCAGTGCACCCATTGGAGATACGCAGTATTTT	CASSAPIGDTQYF
NA	TRBV2	TRBJ2-1	NA	TGTGCCAGCTTGGCAGGACCCTACAATGAGCAGTTCTTC	CASLAGPYNEQFF
few	TRBV7-2	TRBJ2-1	NA	TGTGCCAGCAGCTTTTTGGGGGTTGAGCAGTTCTTC	CASSFLGVEQFF
NA	TRBV28	TRBJ2-6	TRBD1	TGTGCCAGCAGTTTTGCAGGGGGTAACTCTGGGGCCAACGTCCTGACTTTC	CASSFAGGNSGANVLTF
few	TRBV28	TRBJ1-2	NA	TGTGCCAGCACGCCGACGCTGGGTCAGTATGGCTACACCTTC	CASTPTLGQYGYTF
NA	TRBV7-2	TRBJ2-3	TRBD1	TGTGCCAGCAGCTCACCTCCGGACAGGGTGAGTGGGACAGATACGCAGTATTTT	CASSSPPDRVSGTDTQYF
once	TRBV6-5	TRBJ2-7	NA	TGTGCCAGCAGACTTCGACTAGACGCTACTACCGAGCAGTACTTC	CASRLRLDATTEQYF
NA	TRBV30	TRBJ1-2	NA	TGTGCCTGGATATTTTCCGGGTCCTACTACACCTTC	CAWIFSGSYYTF
NA	TRBV9	TRBJ2-2	NA	TGTGCCAGCAGCGTAGATGGAGGCGGGGAGCTGTTTTTT	CASSVDGGGELFF
NA	TRBV7-9	TRBJ2-5	NA	TGTGCCAGCAACCCTAGCGTACAAGAGACCCAGTACTTC	CASNPSVQETQYF
NA	TRBV7-6	TRBJ2-3	NA	TGTGCCAGCAGCACCTGGACAGAGGTTCGCGGGAGCCTGCCGACAGATACGCAGTATTTT	CASSTWTEVRGSLPTDTQYF
NA	TRBV6-1	TRBJ2-3	NA	TGTGCCAGCAGGAGGGGGGCCGGGACAGATACGCAGTATTTT	CASRRGAGTDTQYF
medium-sized	TRBV5-1	TRBJ2-7	TRBD2	TGCGCCAGCAGTTTAGCGGGAGTTGGCTACGAGCAGTACTTC	CASSLAGVGYEQYF